The source of this TCR beta chain is a study of blood T cell repertoires in COVID-19. Turning to the study itself: The cDNA or gDNA used as material had been derived from T cells, B-cell-depleted T cells, or PBMCs.

Authors' analysis steps: Estimation of nucleated cell counts relied on the amplification of reference gene primers. This table comes from immunoSEQ multiplex PCR, and its TCRdb copy is limited to in-frame clones, with some not included. The D gene and trimming were derived from the DNA, and the V and J assignments and clone size from that table. The sample holds about 200,000 clones, around 75% seen once. Enrolment of Seattle patients took place during active infection, and they were followed longitudinally. The specimen was peripheral blood. This receptor was taken from a woman in her thirties or forties with COVID-19, enrolled during active disease.

DNA for the CDR3: TGTGCCAGCAGCCAGGGGGCAGGGGGCACTGAAGCTTTCTTT. It is translated as CASSQGAGGTEAFF. The chain links TRBV3-1 (or the pseudogene TRBV3-2) to TRBJ1-1, with TRBD1 matching 7 bases. CDR3 size: 14 residues. From germline, CDR1 is LGHDT and CDR2 YNNKEL (reference sequence). The junction had 5 bases not matched to a gene; V was cut back by 3 bases and J by 4 bases.